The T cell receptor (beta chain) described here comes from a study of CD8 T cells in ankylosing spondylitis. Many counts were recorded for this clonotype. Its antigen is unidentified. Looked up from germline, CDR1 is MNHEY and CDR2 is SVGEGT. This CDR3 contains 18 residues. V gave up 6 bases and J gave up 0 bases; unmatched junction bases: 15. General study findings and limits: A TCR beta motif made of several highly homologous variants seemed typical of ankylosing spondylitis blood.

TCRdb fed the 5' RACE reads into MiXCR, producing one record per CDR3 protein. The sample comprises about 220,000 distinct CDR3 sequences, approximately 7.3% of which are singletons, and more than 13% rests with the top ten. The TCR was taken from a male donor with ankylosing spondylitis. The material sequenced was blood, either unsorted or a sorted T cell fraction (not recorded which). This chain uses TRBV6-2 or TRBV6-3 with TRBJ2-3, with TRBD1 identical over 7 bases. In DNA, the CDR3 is TGTGCCAGCAGCCACACGACCGGGACAGATCCTAGCACAGATACGCAGTATTTT. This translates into CASSHTTGTDPSTDTQYF.